This is a list of T cell receptor beta chains from one sample in a study of blood T cell repertoires in COVID-19. Measured with immunoSEQ multiplex PCR; TCRdb has only the in-frame clones, and not every one. This table has around 140,000 clones, approximately 90% appearing once. What was sequenced was peripheral blood. Receptors were obtained from a human donor in a cohort sampled during active COVID-19. Each CDR3 is given with its conserved first and last residue. Each record gives: D gene, clone size, J gene, V gene, CDR3 protein, CDR3 DNA. A D gene is named only where the DNA matches it firmly. Clone size is shown for a subset of rows, as once, few, many or a class of expanded clone.

TRBD1,many,TRBJ2-7,TRBV15,CATSRGQGAREQYF,TGTGCCACCAGCAGAGGACAGGGGGCGCGCGAGCAGTACTTC
-,-,TRBJ2-5,TRBV6-6,CASSYSPYQTQYF,TGTGCCAGCAGTTACTCCCCCTATCAGACCCAGTACTTC
TRBD1,-,TRBJ1-1,TRBV7-2,CASSLEGQTNTEAFF,TGTGCCAGCAGCTTAGAGGGACAGACGAACACTGAAGCTTTCTTT
-,-,TRBJ2-7,TRBV7-6,CASSPGQFYEQYF,TGTGCCAGCAGCCCTGGACAGTTTTACGAGCAGTACTTC
-,-,TRBJ1-3,TRBV19,CASSPDRASGNTIYF,TGTGCCAGTAGCCCCGACAGAGCCTCTGGAAACACCATATATTTT
-,-,TRBJ1-6,TRBV5-6,CASSFRRGEGYNSPLHF,TGTGCCAGCAGCTTCCGACGCGGGGAGGGGTATAATTCACCCCTCCACTTT
TRBD1,-,TRBJ2-6,TRBV7-9,CASTVQGARDSTF,TGTGCCAGCACCGTACAGGGGGCGCGTGATTCGACTTTC
-,-,TRBJ2-2,TRBV4-2,CASSQDPTNTGELFF,TGTGCCAGCAGCCAAGACCCTACCAACACCGGGGAGCTGTTTTTT
-,-,TRBJ2-5,TRBV25-1,CASSPLRGRDFQETQYF,TGTGCCAGCAGCCCCTTAAGGGGGAGGGACTTTCAAGAGACCCAGTACTTC
TRBD1,-,TRBJ1-5,TRBV11-2,CASSLGQGIQPQHF,TGTGCCAGCAGCCTTGGACAGGGGATTCAGCCCCAGCATTTT
TRBD1,-,TRBJ2-1,TRBV5-1,CASGMTGGEFF,TGCGCCAGCGGGATGACAGGGGGGGAGTTCTTC
TRBD2,-,TRBJ2-7,TRBV9,CASSVKGLAGNEQYF,TGTGCCAGCAGCGTAAAAGGACTAGCGGGGAACGAGCAGTACTTC
-,-,TRBJ1-4,TRBV15,CATSGLIGGATNEKLFF,TGTGCCACCAGCGGCTTGATCGGGGGTGCAACTAATGAAAAACTGTTTTTT
-,-,TRBJ1-1,TRBV12-3/TRBV12-4,CASSLADINEAFF,TGTGCCAGCAGTTTGGCTGACATCAATGAAGCTTTCTTT
-,-,TRBJ1-1,TRBV3-1/TRBV3-2,CASSQARIAFF,TGTGCCAGCAGCCAAGCCAGAATAGCTTTCTTT
TRBD1,-,TRBJ2-3,TRBV24-1,CATSGQGRRTDTQYF,TGTGCCACTTCGGGACAGGGAAGAAGGACAGATACGCAGTATTTT
TRBD1,-,TRBJ2-1,TRBV10-3,CAINDGQVYGEQFF,TGTGCCATCAATGACGGACAGGTTTACGGTGAGCAGTTCTTC
TRBD1,-,TRBJ1-2,TRBV6-4,CASSDGTGTDGYTF,TGTGCCAGCAGTGACGGGACAGGGACGGATGGCTACACCTTC
-,-,TRBJ2-2,TRBV7-6,CASSNQGIANTGELFF,TGTGCCAGCAGCAACCAGGGGATCGCGAACACCGGGGAGCTGTTTTTT
-,few,TRBJ2-7,TRBV25-1,CASSECLKWQSNEQYF,TGTGCCAGCAGTGAATGTTTGAAATGGCAGTCAAACGAGCAGTACTTC
TRBD2,-,TRBJ2-5,TRBV2,CASSELAGGQETQYF,TGTGCCAGCAGTGAACTAGCGGGGGGGCAGGAGACCCAGTACTTC
-,-,TRBJ1-2,TRBV3-1/TRBV3-2,CASSHAGTVRTF,TGTGCCAGCAGCCACGCTGGGACTGTAAGAACCTTC
-,-,TRBJ2-4,TRBV30,CAFETGGGIQYF,TGTGCCTTTGAGACAGGAGGAGGCATTCAGTACTTC
-,few,TRBJ2-2,TRBV4-3,CASSQDLGTGELFF,TGCGCCAGCAGCCAAGATCTCGGGACCGGGGAGCTGTTTTTT
-,-,TRBJ1-2,TRBV19,CASSILRGNYGYTF,TGTGCCAGTAGTATCCTCAGGGGTAACTATGGCTACACCTTC
TRBD1,-,TRBJ1-1,TRBV30,CAWNRQGQGNTEAFF,TGTGCCTGGAATAGACAGGGACAGGGGAACACTGAAGCTTTCTTT
-,once,TRBJ2-2,TRBV3-1/TRBV3-2,CASSQVFGFRGKANTGELFF,TGTGCCAGCAGCCAAGTTTTTGGCTTTAGGGGGAAAGCGAACACCGGGGAGCTGTTTTTT
-,-,TRBJ2-2,TRBV20-1,CSASLAGADTGELFF,TGCAGTGCTAGTCTCGCGGGGGCGGACACCGGGGAGCTGTTTTTT
TRBD1,-,TRBJ2-4,TRBV5-6,CASSLVGTGINIQYF,TGTGCCAGCAGCTTAGTGGGGACAGGGATAAACATTCAGTACTTC
TRBD1,-,TRBJ1-2,TRBV19,CASSITGYEGAHYGYTF,TGTGCCAGTAGTATAACGGGTTACGAGGGGGCTCACTATGGCTACACCTTC
TRBD1,-,TRBJ1-5,TRBV7-6,CASSLGGTGGPQPQHF,TGTGCCAGCAGCTTAGGTGGGACAGGGGGCCCTCAGCCCCAGCATTTT
TRBD2,-,TRBJ2-2,TRBV12-3/TRBV12-4,CASSRDLAGVLFF,TGTGCCAGCAGCCGAGACCTAGCGGGGGTGCTGTTTTTT
-,-,TRBJ1-3,TRBV2,CASRDGEGNTIYF,TGTGCCAGCAGGGACGGGGAAGGAAACACCATATATTTT
TRBD2,-,TRBJ2-5,TRBV9,CASSVGLGVRETQYF,TGTGCCAGCAGCGTCGGACTAGGAGTTCGAGAGACCCAGTACTTC
TRBD1,-,TRBJ1-2,TRBV30,CAWSKRDRAAGYTF,TGTGCCTGGAGTAAAAGGGACAGGGCGGCCGGCTACACCTTC
TRBD1,-,TRBJ1-5,TRBV18,CASSPGTGNQPQHF,TGTGCCAGCTCACCTGGGACAGGGAATCAGCCCCAGCATTTT
-,-,TRBJ2-4,TRBV30,CAFKRAGENIQYF,TGTGCCTTCAAGAGGGCAGGAGAAAACATTCAGTACTTC
TRBD1,-,TRBJ2-5,TRBV19,CASRTSTGPTLTQYF,TGTGCCAGTAGAACCTCGACAGGGCCAACACTGACCCAGTACTTC
TRBD1,-,TRBJ2-7,TRBV5-1,CASSWTGSSYEQYF,TGCGCCAGCAGCTGGACAGGGTCATCCTACGAGCAGTACTTC
TRBD2,-,TRBJ2-1,TRBV9,CASSASGGDAYNEQFF,TGTGCCAGCAGCGCTAGCGGGGGAGATGCCTACAATGAGCAGTTCTTC